This TCR beta chain was sequenced during a study of cytomegalovirus exposure and HLA in healthy donors. This clone was seen a handful of times. Germline V gene lookup returns CDR1 SGDLS and CDR2 YYNGEE. V lost 4 bases, J lost 3 bases, and 13 bases stayed unmatched. The CDR3 extends over 17 amino acids. The primer mix had 60 Vbeta and 13 Jbeta primers. The assay was immunoSEQ multiplex PCR, and TCRdb's table has in-frame clones only and misses some. Among over 75,000 clones listed, around 9.6% were seen once. The source material was PBMCs. This TCR was sampled from a man in his forties or fifties in good health and CMV-seropositive. This sequence joins TRBV9 and TRBJ2-1; 7 bases match TRBD2. CDR3 sequence: CASSSTPGGGVYNEQFF. The CDR3 bases are TGTGCCAGCAGCTCTACACCCGGGGGAGGGGTCTACAATGAGCAGTTCTTC.